This T cell receptor (beta chain) was identified in a study of T cell responses to AZD1222 COVID-19 vaccine. Study-wide results and limits: Donors in the cohort were predominantly white British and more often female, and clonal diversity was possibly underestimated.

The CDR3 has 17 amino acids. Trimming pared 5 bases from V and 3 bases from J, leaving 21 bases between. Germline V gene sequence: CDR1 SGHKS, CDR2 YYEKEE (reference sequence). The data were produced by immunoSEQ multiplex PCR, yet TCRdb's version contains in-frame clones alone and is incomplete. This table has 100,000 to 150,000 clones, 75% to 90% appearing once. This clone has only one observation. Its antigen is unknown. The sequencing here drew on peripheral blood, taken on day 0 of AZD1222 vaccination. V gene TRBV5-5 combines with J gene TRBJ2-1; no clear D. The TCR sequence derives from an adult in good health. CDR3 nucleotide sequence: TGTGCCAGCAGTTCCACCCAAGCCGAAAGATACTACAATGAGCAGTTCTTC. Its translation: CASSSTQAERYYNEQFF. Using reference TRBV5-5 and TRBJ2-1 for the parts outside the CDR3, the full variable domain is DAGVTQSPTHLIKTRGQQVTLRCSPISGHKSVSWYQQVLGQGPQFIFQYYEKEERGRGNFPDRFSARQFPNYSSELNVNALLLGDSALYLCASSSTQAERYYNEQFFGPGTRLTVL.